The 15 T cell receptor beta chains in this list originate from one sample, sequenced in a study of blood T cell repertoires in COVID-19. Using immunoSEQ multiplex PCR, the repertoire was profiled, and TCRdb retains in-frame clones only, with some absent. The sample records about 78,000 clones, about 89% being singletons. The material sequenced was peripheral blood. These receptors came from a woman aged 55-70 years with acute or convalescent COVID-19.

The J gene is TRBJ1-3, the V gene TRBV9, with D unresolved. Germline V lookup: CDR1 SGDLS, CDR2 YYNGEE. The ends were cut back, 4 bases at V and 4 bases at J, with 9 bases in the middle. This CDR3 comprises 13 residues. Written as DNA, the CDR3 is TGTGCCAGCAGCCAAGTAGAAGGAAACACCATATATTTT. It is translated as CASSQVEGNTIYF.

The chain combines TRBV9 with TRBJ2-1, with TRBD2 matching over 7 bases. CDR1 and CDR2 (germline): SGDLS, YYNGEE. The CDR3 extends over 14 amino acids. Trimming took 2 bases from V and 5 from J; bases not matched to a gene: 4. CDR3 residues: CASSVSGGNNEQFF. The CDR3 DNA follows: TGTGCCAGCAGCGTGTCGGGGGGAAACAATGAGCAGTTCTTC.

The V call is TRBV3-1 (or the pseudogene TRBV3-2), the J call TRBJ2-7; possible D gene TRBD1, 6 bases. Germline-derived CDR1 and CDR2 are LGHDT and YNNKEL (reference sequence). Trimming left V 0 bases short and J 1 base short, with 10 bases between. This CDR3 has 15 residues. CDR3 nucleotide sequence: TGTGCCAGCAGCCAAGACGTCGACAGGTCCTACGAGCAGTACTTC. This translates into CASSQDVDRSYEQYF.

This clone was counted between two and nine times. The chain recombines TRBV6-5 with TRBJ1-5; D is perhaps TRBD1 (5 bases). The CDR3 runs 15 residues. With 0 bases removed from V and 7 bases from J, the gap between germline ends came to 13 bases. The germline V gene has CDR1 MNHEY and CDR2 SVGAGI. In DNA, the CDR3 is TGTGCCAGCAGTTACTCGATGCGGGGCGGGCAGCCCCAGCATTTT. Amino acids: CASSYSMRGGQPQHF.

V usage is TRBV15 and J usage is TRBJ2-5; D gene unclear. Germline V CDR1 and CDR2: LNHNV, YYDKDF (reference sequence). V shed 0 bases and J shed 2 bases, with 10 bases lying between them. This CDR3 comprises 15 residues. The CDR3 coding sequence is TGTGCCACCAGCAGAGATCGTGGGCATCAAGAGACCCAGTACTTC. It encodes CATSRDRGHQETQYF.

CDR3 nucleotide sequence: TGTGCCAGCAGTTCTCCAGGGTATGAGCAGTTCTTC. Protein product: CASSSPGYEQFF. V and J are TRBV28 and TRBJ2-1; D might be TRBD1 (5 bases). This CDR3 contains 12 residues. Germline CDR1 is MDHEN and CDR2 is SYDVKM. V lost 4 bases, J lost 8 bases, and 9 bases lay in between.

V usage is TRBV30 and J usage is TRBJ1-5; 12 positions agree with TRBD1. After removal of 5 bases from V and 6 bases from J, the junction contained 5 bases not matched to a gene. The CDR3 spans 14 residues. Germline CDR1 reads GTSNPN; CDR2 reads SVGIG (reference sequence). CDR3 region: CAWSGTGGFQPQHF. The CDR3, as DNA: TGTGCCTGGTCCGGGACAGGGGGCTTTCAGCCCCAGCATTTT.

This clone was counted a few times. The chain uses TRBV6-5 and TRBJ2-7; 12 bases map to TRBD1. Trimming at V came to 0 bases and at J to 6 bases, leaving 0 bases not matched to a gene. From germline, CDR1 is MNHEY and CDR2 SVGAGI. The CDR3 is made up of 14 amino acids. CDR3 DNA sequence: TGTGCCAGCAGTTACTCGGGACAGGGGGCCGAGCAGTACTTC. Amino acids: CASSYSGQGAEQYF.

Only a few counts were recorded for this clone. The rearrangement joins TRBV29-1 to TRBJ1-4, with D maybe TRBD1 (6 bases). Trimming took off 4 bases at V and 8 bases at J, with 11 bases between the two ends. This CDR3 has 12 residues. The germline V gene has CDR1 SQVTM and CDR2 ANQGSEA. As DNA, the CDR3 is TGCAGCGTTGCGGGGGGCGGGGAAAAACTGTTTTTT. Translated, it gives CSVAGGGEKLFF.

This clone turned up a few times. The chain is built from TRBV7-9 and TRBJ2-2; no clear D gene. This CDR3 comprises 11 residues. Germline V gene data show CDR1 as SEHNR and CDR2 as FQNEAQ (reference sequence). Trimming took 8 bases from V and 4 from J, leaving 5 bases between them. This CDR3 is CASHVTGELFF. CDR3 nucleotide sequence: TGTGCCAGCCATGTCACCGGGGAGCTGTTTTTT.

As regards this clone: One end of the junction is discordant with germline, which a read error may explain. The CDR3 reads CASSLNAGTASAF. For the CDR3, the DNA is TGTGCCAGCAGCCTTAATGCCGGGACAGCTAGTGCCTTC. The V gene is TRBV12-3 or TRBV12-4, the J gene TRBJ1-2; 7 nucleotides match TRBD1. This CDR3 has 13 residues.

The chain carries TRBV7-2 and TRBJ2-3; 8 bases are a match to TRBD1. Germline CDR1 and CDR2: SGHTA and FQGNSA. V was pared by 5 bases and J by 4 bases, with 5 bases of the junction left unmatched. CDR3 length: 14 amino acids. This CDR3 is CASSHRTGPDTQYF. CDR3 sequence (DNA): TGTGCCAGCAGCCATCGGACAGGGCCAGATACGCAGTATTTT.

This clone was recorded a few times. The CDR3 bases are TGTGCCAGCAGCCTCGGGAGTTGGAACACCTACGAGCAGTACTTC. It codes for CASSLGSWNTYEQYF. The rearrangement uses TRBV28 and TRBJ2-7; the D gene is possibly TRBD2 (6 bases). The CDR3 spans 15 residues. The germline V gene has CDR1 MDHEN and CDR2 SYDVKM. V was clipped by 6 bases and J by 2 bases, with 17 bases between them.

A single count supports this clone. This same CDR3 is encoded by further DNA sequences in the sample. V and J are TRBV18 and TRBJ1-1; D is uncertain. The CDR3 is 13 amino acids. Trimming took off 6 bases at V and 1 base at J, with 9 bases between the two ends. Germline CDR1 is KGHSH and CDR2 is LQKENI. CDR3 amino acids: CASSPQENTEAFF. The CDR3 nucleotides read TGTGCCAGCTCCCCCCAGGAGAACACTGAAGCTTTCTTT.

The rearrangement uses TRBV4-1 and TRBJ1-1; a possible D gene is TRBD1 (5 bases). CDR3 length: 16 amino acids. Germline V CDR1 and CDR2: MGHRA, YSYEKL. V lost 4 bases and J 0 bases, leaving 15 bases between the germline ends. CDR3 bases: TGCGCCAGCAGCCCAACGACCACAGGATTGAACACTGAAGCTTTCTTT. Its protein is CASSPTTTGLNTEAFF.